The following is a T cell receptor (beta chain) sequence with its context. It has no known antigen specificity. The sample holds no much larger clone one base away, and base qualities are not on file. The sample belongs to a study of T cell responses to AZD1222 COVID-19 vaccine (dated by TCRdb to the early 2020s). At the level of the whole study: TCR sequencing covered roughly 230 trial participants: approximately 200 given two doses of AZD1222 and 26 given two doses of MenACWY control vaccine. Enrollment into the trials was organized by age into subgroups of 18-55, 56-69 and 70-plus years, and those subgroups contained roughly 140, 27 and 60 TCR-sequenced participants, respectively. General findings and caveats noted by the study authors: The vaccine-associated CD4 TCRs covered the entire spike protein, and the dominant responses fell in regions 160-218 and 743-854. Epitopes outside the regions mutated in the B.1.351 and B.1.1.7 variants were reportedly recognized by nearly half of the unique spike-specific TCRs. Most participants were white British and females outnumbered males, and the authors suggested that clonal diversity may have been underestimated. After two AZD1222 doses, both the breadth and the depth of spike-specific TCRs were significantly higher than at day 0 and than in MenACWY recipients. Only five or six AZD1222 recipients were SARS-CoV-2 seropositive at baseline, limiting conclusions about previously exposed vaccinees. In the small 56-69-year group, the increase in depth fell short of significance, most likely because of low power. Because no day 14 peak-response samples were available, repertoires were characterized only after the peak T cell response.

The CDR3 regions of human TCRbeta chains were analyzed by immunosequencing. Processing in the source paper ran as follows. Repertoire TCRs were matched against a reference library of SARS-CoV-2-specific TCRs generated with the MIRA antigen-specificity platform. Breadth was defined as the fraction of unique TCRs that were SARS-CoV-2-associated. Depth was defined as the fraction of total T cells that were SARS-CoV-2-associated. Each spike-specific TCR was assigned to its reactive spike region and to a CD4 or CD8 class using the MIRA data. Log10-transformed breadth and depth values were compared by one-way ANOVA with Sidak's multiple comparisons tests. In its TCRdb copy, this immuneACCESS table keeps in-frame sequences only and misses some clones. Where compared with another copy, unresolved V genes explain less than half of these, and the others have no known cause. For V, J and clone size, that table is used; D and trimming come from the DNA. The sample table lists about 140,000 clones, less than 95% of them with a count of one. The top ten constitute about 7.5% of the sample.

What this sample's time point label stands for: about 28 days (+/-7) after the second vaccine dose. The sample's treatment or condition, from its label and the paper: meningococcal conjugate vaccine given as trial control. Vaccinee samples were obtained from the UK trials COV001 and COV002, which included a single-blind randomized controlled phase 2/3 trial of AZD1222 (ChAdOx1 nCoV-19) in healthy adults. Trial participant PBMC samples were collected at day 0 and day 28 after the second dose for TCRbeta chain sequencing. The receptor was isolated from an adult who received the MenACWY meningococcal vaccine as a control. Here the sequenced sample was peripheral blood, taken 28 days after the second dose of the MenACWY control vaccine.

At the DNA level, the sequence is TGTGCCATCAGTGAATCGGGGAGCAATCAGCCCCAGCATTTT. Its amino acids are CAISESGSNQPQHF. The sequence joins TRBV10-3 to TRBJ1-5; no confident D gene assignment can be made. Via the germline V gene, CDR1 is ENHRY and CDR2 SYGVKD. The V end loses 3 bases and the J end loses 1 base, and a stretch of 7 bases separates them. CDR3 length: 14 amino acids, cysteine to phenylalanine. The entry retains the CDR3 DNA only, 42 bases that are in frame from base 1.